Reported below is one TCR beta chain. What it binds is not known. A mixed TRB-A/B primer pool amplified rearranged TRB by multiplex touch-down PCR. TCRdb reprocessed the multiplex PCR reads with MiXCR, giving one entry per CDR3 protein. The sample has several thousand distinct CDR3 sequences; 53% are singletons. Amplification of TCR beta used genomic DNA extracted from peripheral blood. This sample stems from a study of T cell repertoires in aging, cancer and after chemotherapy. Study-wide findings and caveats: Untreated cancer patients had significantly lower blood TCR diversity than age-matched healthy donors. Median generation probability rose over the chemotherapy interval in each cancer cohort, suggesting rebound thymic output.

Germline V gene data show CDR1 as SGHNT and CDR2 as YYREEE (reference sequence). The CDR3 spans 17 residues. V gave up 4 bases and J gave up 0 bases, with 17 bases separating them. Sequences were obtained from blood. This chain uses TRBV5-4 with TRBJ2-1; D call uncertain. This clonotype was sampled from a human donor with a solid tumor. The CDR3 DNA reads as TGTGCCAGCAGCGGTGGCGAGGTCGGTAGCTCCTACAATGAGCAGTTCTTC. Translating gives CASSGGEVGSSYNEQFF. The variable domain in full, completed from reference TRBV5-4 and TRBJ2-1, reads ETGVTQSPTHLIKTRGQQVTLRCSSQSGHNTVSWYQQALGQGPQFIFQYYREEENGRGNFPPRFSGLQFPNYSSELNVNALELDDSALYLCASSGGEVGSSYNEQFFGPGTRLTVL.